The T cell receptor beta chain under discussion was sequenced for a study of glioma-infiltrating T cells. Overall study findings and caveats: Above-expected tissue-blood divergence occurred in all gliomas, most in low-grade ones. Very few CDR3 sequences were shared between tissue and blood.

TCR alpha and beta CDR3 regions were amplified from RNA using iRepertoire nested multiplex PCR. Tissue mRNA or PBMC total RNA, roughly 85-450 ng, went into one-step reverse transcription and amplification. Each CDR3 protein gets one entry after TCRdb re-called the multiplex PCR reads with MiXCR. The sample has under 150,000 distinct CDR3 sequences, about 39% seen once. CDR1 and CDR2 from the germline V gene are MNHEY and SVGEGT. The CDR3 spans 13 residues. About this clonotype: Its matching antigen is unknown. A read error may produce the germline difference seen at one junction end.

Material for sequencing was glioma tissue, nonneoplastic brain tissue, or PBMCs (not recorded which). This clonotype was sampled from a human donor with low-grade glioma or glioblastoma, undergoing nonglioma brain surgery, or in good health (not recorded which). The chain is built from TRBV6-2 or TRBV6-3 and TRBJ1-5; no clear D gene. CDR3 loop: CASRGSFNQPQNF. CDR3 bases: TGTGCCAGCCGAGGTAGTTTCAATCAGCCCCAGAATTTT.